Presented here are 30 T cell receptor beta chains from one specimen sequenced in a study of blood T cell repertoires in COVID-19. The protocol was immunoSEQ multiplex PCR, while the TCRdb copy is restricted to in-frame clones and leaves out a portion. The data show a few hundred thousand clones, approximately 90% seen once. Sequenced input: peripheral blood. These receptors all stem from a man between 18 and 29 years old with active or convalescent COVID-19.

The chain employs TRBV5-1 and TRBJ2-7; a weak D match, TRBD2 (6 bases). The CDR3 is 15 amino acids. V gave up 0 bases and J gave up 3 bases, with 13 bases separating them. Germline CDR1 reads SGHRS; CDR2 reads YFSETQ. In DNA, the CDR3 is TGCGCCAGCAGCTTGGGGATAGCTAGCGACTACGAGCAGTACTTC. Translation gives CASSLGIASDYEQYF.

This chain connects TRBV29-1 to TRBJ2-3, with D tentatively TRBD2 (5 bases). Germline CDR1 SQVTM, CDR2 ANQGSEA. CDR3 size: 13 residues. With 7 bases removed from V and 7 bases from J, the gap between germline ends came to 18 bases. The CDR3, as DNA: TGCAGCGCCGAGGACTGGGCAGGTCATACGCAGTATTTT. It translates to CSAEDWAGHTQYF.

The J gene is TRBJ1-6, the V gene TRBV28; no reliable D call. Trimming removed 3 bases from V and 0 bases from J, with 12 bases in between. The CDR3 is 17 amino acids. Germline assignment: CDR1 MDHEN and CDR2 SYDVKM. CDR3: CASSFGTSSSYNSPLHF. CDR3 DNA sequence: TGTGCCAGCAGTTTTGGTACGAGTAGCTCCTATAATTCACCCCTCCACTTT.

The rearrangement joins TRBV19 to TRBJ2-2, with D perhaps matching TRBD1 (5 bases). Looked up from germline, CDR1 is LNHDA and CDR2 is SQIVND (reference sequence). CDR3 length: 14 residues. Trimming took off 7 bases at V and 7 bases at J, with 16 bases between the two ends. CDR3 residues: CASKDGQGNGELFF. CDR3 nucleotides: TGTGCCAGTAAGGATGGGCAGGGCAACGGGGAGCTGTTTTTT.

The genes are TRBV7-2 and TRBJ2-2; the D gene is possibly TRBD1 (6 bases). CDR3 length: 16 amino acids. Germline CDR1 reads SGHTA; CDR2 reads FQGNSA. Trimming removed 3 bases from V and 4 bases from J, with 15 bases in between. The CDR3 nucleotides are TGTGCCAGCAGCTTTCACAGGGTCCCGAGCACCGGGGAGCTGTTTTTT. Its protein product is CASSFHRVPSTGELFF.

V is TRBV20-1 and J is TRBJ2-2; 8 bases match TRBD1. After removal of 6 bases from V and 4 bases from J, the junction contained 7 bases not matched to a gene. Germline CDR1 and CDR2: DFQATT and SNEGSKA (reference sequence). This CDR3 contains 14 residues. CDR3 in DNA: TGCAGTGCCAGTTCCGACAGGGGCACCGGGGAGCTGTTTTTT. It translates to CSASSDRGTGELFF.

The chain joins TRBV6-2 or TRBV6-3 to TRBJ2-1; 8 nucleotides align to TRBD2. CDR1 MNHEY and CDR2 SVGEGT come from the germline V gene. The CDR3 length is 18 residues. V shed 3 bases and J 0 bases; nucleotides not matched to a gene: 10. The CDR3 nucleotides are TGTGCCAGCAGTTATTCGACTAGCGCCCAAAGCTCCTACAATGAGCAGTTCTTC. Translation gives CASSYSTSAQSSYNEQFF.

The J gene is TRBJ2-1, the V gene TRBV4-3; 8 bases map to TRBD2. The germline V gene has CDR1 LGHNA and CDR2 YSLEER. The CDR3 runs 14 residues. V lost 3 bases and J lost 6; bases outside the gene matches: 4. CDR3 sequence reads: CASSQSGSANEQFF. CDR3 bases: TGCGCCAGCAGCCAGAGCGGGAGTGCCAATGAGCAGTTCTTC.

The V call is TRBV6-5, the J call TRBJ2-1; the D gene is possibly TRBD1 (6 bases). V lost 7 bases, J lost 9 bases, and 22 bases lay in between. CDR1 MNHEY and CDR2 SVGAGI come from the germline V gene. This CDR3 spans 15 amino acids. The CDR3 reads CASKPQGALRSEQFF. In DNA, the CDR3 is TGTGCCAGCAAACCACAGGGCGCCCTTCGGAGTGAGCAGTTCTTC.

The chain uses TRBV25-1 and TRBJ2-1; possibly TRBD2 for D (6 bases). CDR1 is MGHDK and CDR2 is SYGVNS in the germline V gene. The germline V and J ends were trimmed by 11 bases and 8 bases, with 28 bases remaining between them. This CDR3 spans 16 amino acids. CDR3 DNA sequence: TGTGCCTCAGAAGGGGCGCTGCAGACTAGTCGCTATGAGCAGTTCTTC. Its translation: CASEGALQTSRYEQFF. The entire variable domain, with the rest obtained from reference TRBV25-1 and TRBJ2-1, is as follows: EADIYQTPRYLVIGTGKKITLECSQTMGHDKMYWYQQDPGMELHLIHYSYGVNSTEKGDLSSESTVSRIRTEHFPLTLESARPSHTSQYLCASEGALQTSRYEQFFGPGTRLTVL.

The sample holds one count of this clone. The V gene is TRBV5-1, the J gene TRBJ2-7; 10 nucleotides align to TRBD2. After removal of 1 base from V and 0 bases from J, the junction contained 4 bases not matched to a gene. Germline V gives CDR1 SGHRS, CDR2 YFSETQ. The CDR3 contains 16 residues. CDR3 amino acids: CASSLNLAGASYEQYF. The CDR3 region has the DNA TGCGCCAGCAGCTTGAACCTAGCGGGAGCCTCCTACGAGCAGTACTTC.

V usage is TRBV5-1 and J usage is TRBJ2-3, with D possibly TRBD2 on 6 matching bases. V was pared by 4 bases and J by 5 bases, with 8 bases between. Germline lookup yields CDR1 SGHRS and CDR2 YFSETQ. The CDR3 loop spans 12 amino acids. The CDR3 region has the DNA TGCGCCAGCAGCACGGGACTAGATACGCAGTATTTT. Protein product: CASSTGLDTQYF.

The V gene is TRBV27, the J gene TRBJ1-1; D uncertain. Germline loops: CDR1 MNHEY, CDR2 SMNVEV (reference sequence). Trimming left V 6 bases short and J 1 base short, with 15 bases between. The CDR3 has 15 residues. The CDR3 spells CASSDGRVRNTEAFF. The CDR3 nucleotides read TGTGCCAGCAGCGATGGCCGGGTACGGAACACTGAAGCTTTCTTT.

This clone was counted a single time. The chain is built from TRBV7-2 and TRBJ1-2; 11 positions agree with TRBD1. Trimming cost V 5 bases and J 8 bases; bases outside gene matches: 7. CDR1 and CDR2 (germline): SGHTA, FQGNSA. The CDR3 has 14 residues. CDR3 in amino acids: CASSLDRGREGYTF. The CDR3 bases are TGTGCCAGCAGCCTGGACAGGGGGCGCGAGGGCTACACCTTC.

The chain links TRBV6-6 to TRBJ2-5; weak D call: TRBD2 (5 bases). The CDR3 consists of 14 residues. V shed 2 bases and J shed 3 bases, with 10 bases lying between them. The germline V gene encodes CDR1 MNHNY and CDR2 SVGAGI (reference sequence). CDR3 in amino acids: CASSYRGREETQYF. The CDR3, as DNA: TGTGCCAGCAGTTACCGGGGAAGAGAAGAGACCCAGTACTTC.

The chain has TRBV7-8 and TRBJ2-3; D is unclear. The CDR3 is 14 residues long. The germline V gene encodes CDR1 SGHVS and CDR2 FQNEAQ. V was shortened by 3 bases and J by 2 bases, with 9 bases between the two germline ends. The CDR3 nucleotides read TGTGCCAGCAGCTTCGGCAGGAACACAGATACGCAGTATTTT. The encoded protein is CASSFGRNTDTQYF.

This clone was observed at least ten times. V is TRBV29-1 and J is TRBJ1-1; D call uncertain. V was trimmed by 3 bases and J by 5 bases, leaving 13 bases between them. CDR1 and CDR2 (germline): SQVTM, ANQGSEA. CDR3 length equals 13 residues. The CDR3 DNA reads as TGCAGCGTTGATAACAGCGGGGATACTGAAGCTTTCTTT. Encoded protein: CSVDNSGDTEAFF.

The CDR3 nucleotides are TGTGCCAGCAGTTTCATGGAGACCGGGGAGCTGTTTTTT. Its protein product is CASSFMETGELFF. V is TRBV12-3 or TRBV12-4 and J is TRBJ2-2; D call uncertain. Trimming left V 3 bases short and J 5 bases short, with 7 bases between. This CDR3 is built from 13 residues.

The chain couples TRBV28 to TRBJ2-5; tentatively, D is TRBD1 (5 bases). V was pared by 7 bases and J by 5 bases, with 14 bases between. The CDR3 is 13 amino acids. Germline assignment: CDR1 MDHEN and CDR2 SYDVKM. The CDR3 spells CASTLGRLETQYF. CDR3 coding DNA: TGTGCCAGCACCCTGGGGCGTCTGGAGACCCAGTACTTC. Full variable domain (rest looked up from reference TRBV28 and TRBJ2-5): DVKVTQSSRYLVKRTGEKVFLECVQDMDHENMFWYRQDPGLGLRLIYFSYDVKMKEKGDIPEGYSVSREKKERFSLILESASTNQTSMYLCASTLGRLETQYFGPGTRLLVL.

This chain joins TRBV10-3 and TRBJ1-6, with D hard to call. The length of the CDR3 is 16 residues. CDR1 is ENHRY, CDR2 SYGVKD, per germline. Trimming removed 0 bases from V and 3 bases from J, with 9 bases in between. The CDR3 region is CAISESSTDYNSPLHF. As DNA, the CDR3 is TGTGCCATCAGTGAGTCCAGTACAGACTATAATTCACCCCTCCACTTT.

The J gene is TRBJ1-5, the V gene TRBV19, with TRBD1 identical over 7 bases. Unmatched junction bases numbered 8, after V lost 6 bases and J lost 6 bases. Germline CDR1 reads LNHDA; CDR2 reads SQIVND (reference sequence). The CDR3 sequence is 14 residues long. The CDR3 is CASSRTGDSQPQHF. The CDR3 DNA follows: TGTGCCAGTAGCAGAACAGGGGATAGTCAGCCCCAGCATTTT.

This clone was observed a single time. J is TRBJ2-5 and V is TRBV20-1, with a tentative D call TRBD1 (5 bases). Germline V gene sequence: CDR1 DFQATT, CDR2 SNEGSKA (reference sequence). V dropped 3 bases and J dropped 3 bases, with 8 bases sitting between them. CDR3 length equals 12 residues. The CDR3 sequence is CSASPREETQYF. Here the CDR3 DNA reads TGCAGTGCTAGTCCCAGGGAAGAGACCCAGTACTTC.

As DNA, the CDR3 is TGTGCCAGCTCACCGGGAGGCGGGGAAACTAACTATGGCTACACCTTC. Residues: CASSPGGGETNYGYTF. This chain uses TRBV18 with TRBJ1-2; D not certain. The V gene lost 3 bases and the J gene lost 0 bases, with 14 bases spanning the gap. Germline assignment: CDR1 KGHSH and CDR2 LQKENI. There are 16 residues in the CDR3.

This clone was found a few times. V and J are TRBV7-2 and TRBJ1-1, with TRBD1 identical over 9 bases. The germline V gene encodes CDR1 SGHTA and CDR2 FQGNSA. CDR3 length equals 13 residues. V lost 4 bases to trimming and J lost 7 bases; unmatched junction nucleotides: 4. The CDR3 nucleotides read TGTGCCAGCAGCTGGACAGGGGCTGGTGAAGCTTTCTTT. It yields the protein CASSWTGAGEAFF.

V usage is TRBV6-5 and J usage is TRBJ2-5, with D perhaps matching TRBD2 (6 bases). CDR1 is MNHEY and CDR2 is SVGAGI in the germline V gene. V shed 6 bases and J shed 4 bases, with 18 bases lying between them. This CDR3 has 15 residues. DNA of the CDR3: TGTGCCAGCAGCGAGGCGGGGCGAGGGGCAGAGACCCAGTACTTC. It codes for CASSEAGRGAETQYF.

This clone was detected only a few times. The chain joins TRBV9 to TRBJ1-6, with TRBD1 as a possible D gene (6 bases). The CDR3 runs 14 residues. Germline V lookup: CDR1 SGDLS, CDR2 YYNGEE. The V gene lost 5 bases and the J gene lost 16 bases, with 22 bases spanning the gap. CDR3 region: CASSEDSGPFSLHF. DNA of the CDR3: TGTGCCAGCAGTGAGGACAGCGGCCCTTTTAGTCTCCACTTT.

The CDR3 bases are TGCGCCAGCAGTGAATCGCGGGTTTATACGCAGTATTTT. This codes for CASSESRVYTQYF. The chain carries TRBV10-2 and TRBJ2-3; a possible D gene is TRBD2 (5 bases). There are 13 residues in the CDR3. Germline V gene lookup returns CDR1 WSHSY and CDR2 SAAADI. Trimming removed 3 bases from V and 7 bases from J, with 11 bases in between.

The gene calls are TRBV10-2 and TRBJ2-1; D gene ambiguous. The germline V and J ends were trimmed by 3 bases and 10 bases, with 16 bases remaining between them. The CDR3 spans 14 residues. The V gene's germline CDR1 is WSHSY and CDR2 SAAADI. DNA for the CDR3: TGCGCCAGCAGTGACCCCCCCACAGACGTCGAGCAGTTCTTC. It encodes CASSDPPTDVEQFF.

The V gene is TRBV10-3, the J gene TRBJ2-3; TRBD1 matches at 12 bases. In germline, CDR1 is ENHRY, CDR2 SYGVKD. J was trimmed by 0 bases and V by 2 bases; bases with no gene match: 9. The CDR3 contains 19 residues. The CDR3 nucleotides are TGTGCCATCAGTGAGAGGGGGACAGGGGGCCTTACTAGCACAGATACGCAGTATTTT. As protein: CAISERGTGGLTSTDTQYF.

V and J are TRBV30 and TRBJ1-3; D not certain. CDR3 size: 16 residues. From germline, CDR1 is GTSNPN and CDR2 SVGIG (reference sequence). Trimming removed 6 bases at V and 1 base at J, with 19 bases between. The DNA for the CDR3 is TGTGCCTGTCCGGAGGCGACCCCGATTTCTGGAAACACCATATATTTT. Its protein product is CACPEATPISGNTIYF.